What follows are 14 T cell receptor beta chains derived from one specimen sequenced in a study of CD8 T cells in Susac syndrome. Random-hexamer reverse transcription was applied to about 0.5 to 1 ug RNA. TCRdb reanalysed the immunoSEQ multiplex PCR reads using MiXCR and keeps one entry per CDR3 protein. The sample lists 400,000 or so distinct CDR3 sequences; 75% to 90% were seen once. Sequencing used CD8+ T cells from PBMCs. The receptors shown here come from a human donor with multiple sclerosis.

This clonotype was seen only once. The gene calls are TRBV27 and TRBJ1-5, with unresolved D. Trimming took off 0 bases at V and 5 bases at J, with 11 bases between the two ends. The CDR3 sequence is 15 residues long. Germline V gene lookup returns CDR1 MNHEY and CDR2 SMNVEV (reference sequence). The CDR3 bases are TGTGCCAGCAGTTTATCCCGGACGGGCGATCAGCCCCAGCATTTT. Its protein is CASSLSRTGDQPQHF.

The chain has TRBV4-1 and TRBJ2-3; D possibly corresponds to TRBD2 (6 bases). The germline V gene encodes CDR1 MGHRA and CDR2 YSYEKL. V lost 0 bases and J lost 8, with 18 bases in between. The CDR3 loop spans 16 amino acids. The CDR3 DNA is TGCGCCAGCAGCCAAGAAGGGCTCGCCGGGGGAGGTACGCAGTATTTT. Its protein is CASSQEGLAGGGTQYF.

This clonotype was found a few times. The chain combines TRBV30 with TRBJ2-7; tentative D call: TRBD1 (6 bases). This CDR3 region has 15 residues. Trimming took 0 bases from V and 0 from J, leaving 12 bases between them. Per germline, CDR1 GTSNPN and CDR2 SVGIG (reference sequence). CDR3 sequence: CAWSVRTESSYEQYF. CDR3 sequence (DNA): TGTGCCTGGAGTGTCAGGACAGAGAGCTCCTACGAGCAGTACTTC.

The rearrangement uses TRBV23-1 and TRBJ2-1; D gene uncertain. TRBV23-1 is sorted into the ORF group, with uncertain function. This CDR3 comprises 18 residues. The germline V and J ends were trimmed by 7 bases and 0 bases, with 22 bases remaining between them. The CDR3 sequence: CASTPLGFGRNSYNEQFF. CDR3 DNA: TGCGCCAGCACCCCCTTGGGGTTCGGCAGGAACTCCTACAATGAGCAGTTCTTC.

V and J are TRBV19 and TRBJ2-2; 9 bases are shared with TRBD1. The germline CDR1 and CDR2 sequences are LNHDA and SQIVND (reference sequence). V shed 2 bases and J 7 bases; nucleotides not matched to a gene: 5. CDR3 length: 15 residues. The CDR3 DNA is TGTGCCAGTAGTATATCCGGGACAGGGATCGGGGAGCTGTTTTTT. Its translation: CASSISGTGIGELFF. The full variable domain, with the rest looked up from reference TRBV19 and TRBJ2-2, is DGGITQSPKYLFRKEGQNVTLSCEQNLNHDAMYWYRQDPGQGLRLIYYSQIVNDFQKGDIAEGYSVSREKKESFPLTVTSAQKNPTAFYLCASSISGTGIGELFFGEGSRLTVL.

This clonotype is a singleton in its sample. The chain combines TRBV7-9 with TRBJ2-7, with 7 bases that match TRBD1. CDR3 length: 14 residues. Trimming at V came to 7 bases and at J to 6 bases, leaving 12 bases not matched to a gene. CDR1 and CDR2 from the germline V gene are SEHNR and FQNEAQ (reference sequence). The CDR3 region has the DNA TGTGCCAGCAACCTAGACACCGGGGACAGCGAGCAGTACTTC. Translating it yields CASNLDTGDSEQYF.

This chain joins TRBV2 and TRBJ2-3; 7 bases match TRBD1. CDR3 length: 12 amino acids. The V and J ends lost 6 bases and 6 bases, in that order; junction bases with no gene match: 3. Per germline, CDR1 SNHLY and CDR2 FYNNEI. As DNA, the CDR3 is TGTGCCAGCAGACAGGGGTGGGATACGCAGTATTTT. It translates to CASRQGWDTQYF.

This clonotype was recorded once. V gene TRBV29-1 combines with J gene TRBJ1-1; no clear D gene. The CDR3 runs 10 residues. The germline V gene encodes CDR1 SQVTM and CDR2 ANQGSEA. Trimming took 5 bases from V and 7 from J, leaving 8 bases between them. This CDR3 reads CSVLTVEAFF. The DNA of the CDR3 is TGCAGCGTTCTGACGGTTGAAGCTTTCTTT.

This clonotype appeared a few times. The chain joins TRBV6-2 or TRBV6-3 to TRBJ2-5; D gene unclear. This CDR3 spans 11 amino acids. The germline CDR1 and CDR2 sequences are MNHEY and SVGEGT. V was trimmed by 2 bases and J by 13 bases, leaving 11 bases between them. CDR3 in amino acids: CASSYPGEPYF. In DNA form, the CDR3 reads TGTGCCAGCAGTTACCCTGGAGAACCGTACTTC.

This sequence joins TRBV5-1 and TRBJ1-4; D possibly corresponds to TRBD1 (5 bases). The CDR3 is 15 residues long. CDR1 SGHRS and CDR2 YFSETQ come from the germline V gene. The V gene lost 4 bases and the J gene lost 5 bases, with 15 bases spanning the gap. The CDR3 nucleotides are TGCGCCAGCAGCCTCACGACAGCAAGGAATGAAAAACTGTTTTTT. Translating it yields CASSLTTARNEKLFF.

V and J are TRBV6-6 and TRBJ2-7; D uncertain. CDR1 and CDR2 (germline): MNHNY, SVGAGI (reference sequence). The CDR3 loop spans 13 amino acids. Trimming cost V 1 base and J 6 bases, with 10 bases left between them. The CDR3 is CASSYLAATEQYF. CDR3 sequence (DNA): TGTGCCAGCAGTTACTTGGCAGCGACCGAGCAGTACTTC.

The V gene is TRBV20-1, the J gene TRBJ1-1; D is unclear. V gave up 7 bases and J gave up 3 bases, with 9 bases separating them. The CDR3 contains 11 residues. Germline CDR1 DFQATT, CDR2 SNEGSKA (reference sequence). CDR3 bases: TGCAGTGTGGGCAGACACACTGAAGCTTTCTTT. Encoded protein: CSVGRHTEAFF.

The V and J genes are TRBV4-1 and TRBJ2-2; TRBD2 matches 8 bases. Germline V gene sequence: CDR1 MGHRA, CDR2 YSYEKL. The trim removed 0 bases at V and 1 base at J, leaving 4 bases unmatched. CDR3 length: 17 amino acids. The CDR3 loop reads CASSQDPSGGNTGELFF. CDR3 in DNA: TGCGCCAGCAGCCAAGACCCCAGCGGGGGGAACACCGGGGAGCTGTTTTTT.

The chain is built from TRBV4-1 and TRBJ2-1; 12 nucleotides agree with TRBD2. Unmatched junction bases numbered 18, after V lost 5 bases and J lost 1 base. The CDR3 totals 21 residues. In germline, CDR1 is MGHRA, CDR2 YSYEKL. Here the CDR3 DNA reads TGCGCCAGCAGCTTGAAGGGGGGTGTGCCTAGCGGGAGGGGTTCCTACAATGAGCAGTTCTTC. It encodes CASSLKGGVPSGRGSYNEQFF.